Below, 10 T cell receptor beta chains from the same sample are listed, as sequenced in a study of T cells after yellow fever vaccination. TCRdb re-analysed the 5' RACE reads in MiXCR, keeping a single row per CDR3 protein. The sample lists some 390,000 distinct CDR3 sequences, around 19% occurring once. Sample: PBMCs, taken before the yellow fever booster vaccination. The receptors were sampled from a man younger than 35 who received the YFV17D yellow fever vaccine.

This clonotype was observed a handful of times. V is TRBV27 and J is TRBJ1-1; D is perhaps TRBD1 (6 bases). CDR3 size: 12 residues. CDR1 is MNHEY and CDR2 is SMNVEV in the germline V gene (reference sequence). V was pared by 10 bases and J by 11 bases, with 20 bases between. The CDR3 here is CATAGASQKAFF. The CDR3 coding sequence is TGTGCCACCGCAGGGGCATCCCAAAAGGCTTTCTTT.

The rearrangement joins TRBV4-1 to TRBJ2-7; TRBD1 agrees at 9 bases. Per germline, CDR1 MGHRA and CDR2 YSYEKL. The CDR3 has 17 residues. The trim removed 4 bases at V and 2 bases at J, leaving 12 bases unmatched. The DNA of the CDR3 is TGCGCCAGCAGCCCCCGGGACAGGGATACTGGCCCCTACGAGCAGTACTTC. This codes for CASSPRDRDTGPYEQYF.

As for this clonotype: Possible read error: a much larger clone is one base away. The chain has TRBV7-3 and TRBJ2-3, with TRBD2 as a possible D gene (5 bases). Germline values: CDR1 SGHTA, CDR2 FQGTGA. Between the trimmed V and J ends, which lost 3 bases and 2 bases, there was a span of 12 bases. The CDR3 consists of 15 residues. The CDR3 loop reads CASSLIGVLTDTQYF. CDR3 DNA: TGTGCCAGCAGCTTGATCGGGGTCCTCACAGATACGCAGTATTTT.

This clonotype was counted only a few times. The chain has TRBV5-1 and TRBJ2-1; D remains unclear. The CDR3 loop spans 13 amino acids. The germline V gene has CDR1 SGHRS and CDR2 YFSETQ. V was cut by 3 bases and J by 6 bases, with 10 bases left in between. DNA for the CDR3: TGCGCCAGCAGCTCTAAGAGGATCAATGAGCAGTTCTTC. Translation gives CASSSKRINEQFF. The entire variable domain, with the rest obtained from reference TRBV5-1 and TRBJ2-1, is as follows: KAGVTQTPRYLIKTRGQQVTLSCSPISGHRSVSWYQQTPGQGLQFLFEYFSETQRNKGNFPGRFSGRQFSNSRSEMNVSTLELGDSALYLCASSSKRINEQFFGPGTRLTVL.

This clonotype was picked up a small number of times. The chain joins TRBV4-3 to TRBJ2-2; D gene uncertain. V was pared by 1 base and J by 4 bases, with 4 bases between. CDR1 is LGHNA and CDR2 is YSLEER in the germline V gene. The CDR3 covers 13 residues. The CDR3 spells CASSQGFTGELFF. Here the CDR3 DNA reads TGCGCCAGCAGCCAAGGGTTCACCGGGGAGCTGTTTTTT.

The chain links TRBV5-1 to TRBJ2-3; D remains ambiguous. The CDR3 is 13 residues long. Germline V CDR1 and CDR2: SGHRS, YFSETQ. The V end lost 1 base, the J end lost 4 bases, and 7 bases lay between the germline ends. As DNA, the CDR3 is TGCGCCAGCAGCTTGTTGTACTCAGATACGCAGTATTTT. It translates to CASSLLYSDTQYF.

This clonotype has more than one count but fewer than ten. This chain joins TRBV4-1 and TRBJ1-5; TRBD1 aligns across 11 bases. J lost 0 bases, V lost 4 bases, and 8 bases had no gene match. The germline CDR1 and CDR2 sequences are MGHRA and YSYEKL. The CDR3 spans 18 residues. This CDR3 is CASSLGQGAVHSNQPQHF. The CDR3 DNA reads TGCGCCAGCAGCCTTGGACAGGGGGCCGTTCATAGCAATCAGCCCCAGCATTTT.

The V call is TRBV29-1, the J call TRBJ1-2; 7 nucleotides match TRBD1. CDR1 and CDR2 from the germline V gene are SQVTM and ANQGSEA. V gave up 7 bases and J gave up 4 bases; unmatched junction bases: 9. The length of the CDR3 is 13 residues. The chain's CDR3 is CSARGKTGYGYTF. The CDR3 nucleotides are TGCAGCGCCAGGGGGAAGACTGGCTATGGCTACACCTTC.

For the CDR3, the DNA is TGTGCCAGCAGAGGAGACACCTACGAGCAGTACGTC. Protein sequence: CASRGDTYEQYV. V is TRBV6-1 and J is TRBJ2-7, with no clear D. The V end lost 6 bases, the J end lost 2 bases, and 8 bases lay between the germline ends. This CDR3 is built from 12 residues. Germline values: CDR1 MNHNS, CDR2 SASEGT.

The chain uses TRBV7-9 and TRBJ2-1, with TRBD2 matching 8 bases. The CDR3 loop spans 14 amino acids. The germline CDR1 and CDR2 sequences are SEHNR and FQNEAQ (reference sequence). V lost 4 bases and J lost 7; bases outside the gene matches: 6. The CDR3 DNA reads TGTGCCAGCAGCTCGGGACCGGGAGGGAATGAGCAGTTCTTC. Translating gives CASSSGPGGNEQFF.